This TCR beta chain was sequenced during a study of T cell responses to AZD1222 COVID-19 vaccine. A word on this clone: The antigen is undetermined.

Findings and caveats of the study: Elevations in Spike-specific TCR breadth and depth followed administration of two AZD1222 doses. At baseline, just 5 or 6 AZD1222 recipients tested seropositive.

Sequenced by immunoSEQ multiplex PCR; TCRdb stores in-frame clones only, minus some. Here the sample spans approximately 150,000 clones, roughly 90% being singletons. V gave up 3 bases and J gave up 2 bases, with 12 bases separating them. This CDR3 is 15 amino acids long. CDR1 is KGHSH and CDR2 is LQKENI in the germline V gene. The V gene is TRBV18, the J gene TRBJ2-3; D may be TRBD2 (6 bases). The sequencing here drew on peripheral blood, taken 28 days after the second AZD1222 dose. The sequence was collected from an adult who received the AZD1222 COVID-19 vaccine. The CDR3 here is CASSPVGGPTDTQYF. For the CDR3, the DNA is TGTGCCAGCTCACCCGTGGGAGGACCCACAGATACGCAGTATTTT.